The 19 T cell receptor beta chains below were found in one sample sequenced in a study of graft-versus-host responses after intestinal transplantation. The antigens these receptors bind are not known. The data were produced by immunoSEQ multiplex PCR, yet TCRdb's version contains in-frame clones alone and is incomplete. In the table there are 70,000 to 95,000 clones, under 90% of which are singletons. The starting material was unstimulated CD4+ T cells sorted from spleen or lymph node cells, obtained before intestinal transplant. All receptors come from a human donor who received an intestinal transplant.

The chain has TRBV7-8 and TRBJ2-7; 7 nucleotides line up with TRBD2. The ends lost 1 base at V and 7 bases at J; junction bases unmatched: 7. The CDR3 length is 14 residues. CDR1 is SGHVS and CDR2 is FQNEAQ in the germline V gene. CDR3: CASSLGGGSWEQYF. The CDR3 nucleotides read TGTGCCAGCAGCTTAGGGGGGGGGTCTTGGGAGCAGTACTTC.

The table lists this clone with a few counts. The genes are TRBV6-5 and TRBJ1-2; 7 positions match TRBD1. The length of the CDR3 is 13 residues. The germline V gene encodes CDR1 MNHEY and CDR2 SVGAGI. After removal of 2 bases from V and 8 bases from J, the junction contained 5 bases not matched to a gene. The CDR3 DNA reads as TGTGCCAGCAGTTACCAGGGGGTAGGAGGCTACACCTTC. Protein sequence: CASSYQGVGGYTF.

Details on this clone: The same CDR3 arises from other DNA sequences in this sample as well. V gene TRBV6-6 combines with J gene TRBJ1-2; TRBD1 matches at 8 bases. Germline lookup yields CDR1 MNHNY and CDR2 SVGAGI (reference sequence). The junction had 8 bases not matched to a gene; V was cut back by 6 bases and J by 8 bases. This CDR3 is built from 13 residues. CDR3 sequence: CASSYRGGEGYTF. The CDR3 coding sequence is TGTGCCAGCAGCTACAGGGGGGGCGAGGGCTACACCTTC.

This sequence joins TRBV28 and TRBJ2-7, with 8 bases lining up with TRBD1. Germline lookup yields CDR1 MDHEN and CDR2 SYDVKM. The CDR3 runs to 14 residues. V trimming: 3 bases; J trimming: 2 bases; junction bases outside the gene matches: 3. The chain's CDR3 is CASSFGGQAYEQYF. The CDR3 DNA is TGTGCCAGCAGTTTCGGGGGACAGGCCTACGAGCAGTACTTC.

This chain connects TRBV29-1 to TRBJ2-5; TRBD1 might be the D (6 bases). The CDR3 length is 12 residues. V was clipped by 7 bases and J by 1 base, with 10 bases between them. The germline V gene has CDR1 SQVTM and CDR2 ANQGSEA. This chain's CDR3 is CSGRGIQETQYF. CDR3 in DNA: TGCAGCGGAAGGGGGATCCAAGAGACCCAGTACTTC.

The chain is built from TRBV4-1 and TRBJ2-7; 9 bases are a match to TRBD1. The CDR3 runs to 15 residues. Germline V gene data show CDR1 as MGHRA and CDR2 as YSYEKL. J lost 3 bases, V lost 4 bases, and 7 bases had no gene match. CDR3 in DNA: TGCGCCAGCAGCCGGACAGGGGATGGGTACTACGAGCAGTACTTC. Its protein product is CASSRTGDGYYEQYF.

The genes are TRBV6-5 and TRBJ2-2, with D perhaps matching TRBD1 (7 bases). The CDR3 has 15 residues. Germline V CDR1 and CDR2: MNHEY, SVGAGI. The V end was cut by 1 base, the J end by 5 bases, with 11 bases between. CDR3 nucleotide sequence: TGTGCCAGCAGTTACTTGACAGGGAGGACCGGGGAGCTGTTTTTT. It is translated as CASSYLTGRTGELFF.

The gene calls are TRBV6-1 and TRBJ2-3; perhaps TRBD2 as D (6 bases). The CDR3 sequence is 14 residues long. The germline V and J ends were trimmed by 8 bases and 2 bases, with 14 bases remaining between them. Germline V gene sequence: CDR1 MNHNS, CDR2 SASEGT. CDR3 protein: CASLPGGPTDTQYF. The CDR3 nucleotides are TGTGCCAGCCTCCCCGGGGGTCCCACAGATACGCAGTATTTT.

V and J are TRBV11-2 and TRBJ1-5; possible D gene TRBD1, 6 bases. Looked up from germline, CDR1 is SGHAT and CDR2 is FQNNGV. This CDR3 is 15 amino acids long. V dropped 5 bases and J dropped 5 bases, with 16 bases sitting between them. The CDR3, as DNA: TGTGCCAGCAGCCAACAGGGTTTCTCCTATCAGCCCCAGCATTTT. Protein sequence: CASSQQGFSYQPQHF.

The chain recombines TRBV19 with TRBJ2-3; TRBD2 agrees at 8 bases. Trimming at V came to 3 bases and at J to 6 bases, leaving 8 bases not matched to a gene. CDR1 is LNHDA, CDR2 SQIVND, per germline (reference sequence). The CDR3 contains 15 residues. CDR3 nucleotides: TGTGCCAGTAGTATGGGGGCGGGGGGCGTTGATACGCAGTATTTT. Its translation is CASSMGAGGVDTQYF.

As to this clone: At the DNA level, this CDR3 is encoded by other sequences in the same sample as well. This CDR3 reads CASSLGSATNEKLFF. The CDR3 DNA is TGCGCCAGCAGCCTGGGCTCGGCAACTAATGAAAAACTGTTTTTT. The chain combines TRBV5-1 with TRBJ1-4; D remains ambiguous. Trimming took off 4 bases at V and 0 bases at J, with 10 bases between the two ends. The CDR3 consists of 15 residues. Germline loops: CDR1 SGHRS, CDR2 YFSETQ.

V usage is TRBV5-1 and J usage is TRBJ1-1, with 7 nucleotides matching TRBD1. From germline, CDR1 is SGHRS and CDR2 YFSETQ. Trimming took 4 bases from V and 5 from J; bases not matched to a gene: 2. CDR3 length: 12 residues. The CDR3 DNA is TGCGCCAGCAGCCCGGACAGGACTGAAGCTTTCTTT. Translating it yields CASSPDRTEAFF.

The V gene is TRBV5-5, the J gene TRBJ1-5; no firm D call. The germline CDR1 and CDR2 sequences are SGHKS and YYEKEE (reference sequence). Trimming took 2 bases from V and 5 from J, leaving 14 bases between them. This CDR3 region has 15 residues. CDR3 amino acids: CASSFAVGEDQPQHF. DNA of the CDR3: TGTGCCAGCAGCTTTGCTGTCGGGGAGGATCAGCCCCAGCATTTT.

This chain joins TRBV4-1 and TRBJ1-1, with 9 bases matching TRBD1. Germline V lookup: CDR1 MGHRA, CDR2 YSYEKL. This CDR3 has 15 amino acids. J gave up 1 base and V 4 bases, and 4 bases lay outside the gene matches. This CDR3 is CASSREQGANTEAFF. CDR3 DNA sequence: TGCGCCAGCAGCCGGGAACAGGGGGCGAACACTGAAGCTTTCTTT.

This clone was counted between two and nine times. J is TRBJ1-1 and V is TRBV10-3; D remains ambiguous. Trimming took 5 bases from V and 0 from J, leaving 13 bases between them. This CDR3 is built from 15 residues. Looked up from germline, CDR1 is ENHRY and CDR2 is SYGVKD. The CDR3 DNA reads TGTGCCATCAGTCCAGCTACAGCCATGAACACTGAAGCTTTCTTT. This encodes CAISPATAMNTEAFF.

V usage is TRBV5-4 and J usage is TRBJ2-5; TRBD1 might be the D (5 bases). Trimming left V 2 bases short and J 5 bases short, with 16 bases between. The CDR3 covers 15 residues. Germline V gene sequence: CDR1 SGHNT, CDR2 YYREEE (reference sequence). CDR3 coding DNA: TGTGCCAGCAGCTTCCGATCCCCCAACAGGGAGACCCAGTACTTC. Translating gives CASSFRSPNRETQYF.

The genes are TRBV9 and TRBJ1-4; TRBD1 agrees at 7 bases. Looked up from germline, CDR1 is SGDLS and CDR2 is YYNGEE. V trimming: 2 bases; J trimming: 5 bases; junction bases outside the gene matches: 3. The length of the CDR3 is 14 residues. The CDR3 bases are TGTGCCAGCAGCGTGACAGGGTCAAATGAAAAACTGTTTTTT. Its translation: CASSVTGSNEKLFF.

The chain recombines TRBV20-1 with TRBJ1-2; D unclear. V was cut by 3 bases and J by 8 bases, with 10 bases left in between. The germline V gene encodes CDR1 DFQATT and CDR2 SNEGSKA (reference sequence). The CDR3 spans 11 residues. The CDR3 loop reads CSASFPGGYTF. CDR3 bases: TGCAGTGCTAGCTTCCCGGGGGGCTACACCTTC.

V gene TRBV18 combines with J gene TRBJ1-1; TRBD1 aligns across 8 bases. The CDR3 spans 17 residues. V lost 0 bases and J lost 2; bases outside the gene matches: 8. CDR1 is KGHSH, CDR2 LQKENI, per germline. Here the CDR3 reads CASSPPRDRYENTEAFF. The CDR3 DNA sequence: TGTGCCAGCTCACCACCCCGGGACAGGTATGAAAACACTGAAGCTTTCTTT.